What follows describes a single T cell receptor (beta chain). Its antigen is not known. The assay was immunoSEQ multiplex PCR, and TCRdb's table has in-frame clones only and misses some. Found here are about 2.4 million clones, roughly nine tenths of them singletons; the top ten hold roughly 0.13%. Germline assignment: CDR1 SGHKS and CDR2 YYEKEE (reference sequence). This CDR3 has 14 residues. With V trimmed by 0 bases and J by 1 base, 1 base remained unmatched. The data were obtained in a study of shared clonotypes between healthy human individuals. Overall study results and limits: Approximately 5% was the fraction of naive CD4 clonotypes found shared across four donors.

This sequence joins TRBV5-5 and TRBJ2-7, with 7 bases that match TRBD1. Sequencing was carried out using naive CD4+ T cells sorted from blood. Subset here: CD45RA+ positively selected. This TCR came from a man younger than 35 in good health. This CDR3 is CASSLGGQSYEQYF. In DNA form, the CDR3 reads TGTGCCAGCAGCTTGGGGGGACAGTCCTACGAGCAGTACTTC.